This T cell receptor beta chain was recovered during a study of blood T cell repertoires in COVID-19. On the study more broadly: COVID-19 samples collected from the United States, Italy and Spain covered acute and convalescent phases. PBMCs, B-cell-depleted T cells, or T cells were the source of the cDNA or gDNA that made up the material.

Original handling: Estimation of nucleated cell counts was performed using reference gene primer amplification. Here immunoSEQ multiplex PCR was the method, and the copy in TCRdb shows in-frame clones only, minus some. That table is the source of V, J and clone size, and D and trimming were worked out from the DNA. The sample shows some 170,000 clones, approximately 90% of them seen only once. The V gene end was trimmed by 2 bases and the J gene end by 2 bases; junction bases not matched to a gene: 4. The CDR3 runs 15 residues. Per the germline V gene, CDR1 is SGDLS and CDR2 is YYNGEE. The source is a woman in her forties or fifties with acute or convalescent COVID-19. The sequenced material came from peripheral blood. The rearrangement uses TRBV9 and TRBJ2-1, with 7 bases identical to TRBD1. CDR3 loop: CASSVRTGPYNEQFF. CDR3 nucleotides: TGTGCCAGCAGCGTCAGGACAGGCCCCTACAATGAGCAGTTCTTC.